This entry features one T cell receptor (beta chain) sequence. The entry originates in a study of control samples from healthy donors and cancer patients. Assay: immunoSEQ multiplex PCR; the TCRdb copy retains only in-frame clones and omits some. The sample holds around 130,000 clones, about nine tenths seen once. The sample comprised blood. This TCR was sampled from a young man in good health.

CDR3: CASRRQGEPPGELFF. CDR3 sequence (DNA): TGTGCCAGCAGACGACAGGGTGAGCCCCCCGGGGAGCTGTTTTTT. The chain has TRBV7-6 and TRBJ2-2; 7 bases are shared with TRBD1. With V trimmed by 6 bases and J by 6 bases, 10 bases remained unmatched. The CDR3 extends over 15 amino acids. The germline V gene encodes CDR1 SGHVS and CDR2 FNYEAQ.